The source of this T cell receptor (beta chain) is a study of beta chain features in type 1 diabetes. The sequenced template was cDNA made from the entire isolated RNA. Assay used: immunoSEQ multiplex PCR; TCRdb lists only in-frame clones, some missing. The sample contains around 500,000 clones, 30% of which appear only once. The CDR3 loop spans 15 amino acids. The germline V gene has CDR1 MDHEN and CDR2 SYDVKM. V shed 5 bases and J shed 5 bases, with 16 bases lying between them. There was one heparinised blood draw per donor, averaging about 116 mL. Sorting with CD45RO/CCR7/CD25/CD127/CD95/CD27 yielded naive, central memory, regulatory and stem-like memory CD4+ cells.

V usage is TRBV28 and J usage is TRBJ2-1; D possibly corresponds to TRBD2 (6 bases). The receptor comes from a man aged 18 to 30 in good health. Material: naive CD4+ T cells from blood. This CDR3 reads CASSLRDFDHNEQFF. The CDR3 DNA reads as TGTGCCAGCAGTCTAAGGGACTTCGATCACAATGAGCAGTTCTTC.